This TCR beta chain was profiled in a study of CD8 T cells in ankylosing spondylitis. Study-wide points: Matched synovial fluid from ankylosing spondylitis patients was reported to be enriched for disease-linked clones.

The TCR beta libraries were generated through quantitative 5'-RACE incorporating molecular barcodes. Each CDR3 protein is one row after TCRdb ran MiXCR on the 5' RACE reads. The sample carries about 300,000 distinct CDR3 sequences, less than 25% recorded once. This clonotype was observed at least ten times. Its antigen remains unknown. The clonotype comes from a female donor with ankylosing spondylitis or in good health (not recorded which). Sequenced material: blood, either unsorted or a sorted T cell fraction (not recorded which).

CDR3 amino acids: CSARQGQISGANVLTF. The CDR3 region has the DNA TGCAGTGCTAGACAAGGACAGATTTCTGGGGCCAACGTCCTGACTTTC. This sequence joins TRBV20-1 and TRBJ2-6; perhaps TRBD1 as D (6 bases). Trimming cost V 2 bases and J 1 base, with 12 bases left between them. The CDR3 is 16 amino acids. Germline-derived CDR1 and CDR2 are DFQATT and SNEGSKA (reference sequence).